This T cell receptor beta chain originates from a study of T cells in Graves' hyperthyroidism and ophthalmopathy. Study-wide points: Before onset, ophthalmopathy was predicted by the model a median roughly 6.4 months earlier. Blood shared most expanded thyroid clonotypes above 0.001.

In its sample, this clonotype was seen many times. Its antigen is still unknown. TCR beta CDR3 regions were amplified from RNA transcripts. In the first-round RT-PCR of the TCR CDR3, the HTBI primer set was used. TCRdb re-derived calls from the multiplex PCR reads in MiXCR, one entry per CDR3 protein. The sample contains fewer than 250,000 distinct CDR3 sequences, 24% of which appear only once. The PBMCs were taken from around 9 ml of fresh peripheral blood. This CDR3 is 14 amino acids long. Germline V CDR1 and CDR2: SGHRS, YFSETQ. Deletions cut 2 bases from V and 6 bases from J, with 15 bases between. The sample comprised blood. The chain recombines TRBV5-1 with TRBJ2-7, with D perhaps TRBD1 or TRBD2 (7 bases each). The clonotype originates from a woman aged 40 to 50 with Graves' ophthalmopathy. CDR3 nucleotide sequence: TGCGCCAGCAGCTTCAACAGGGGAGGGTTCGAGCAGTACTTC. Protein product: CASSFNRGGFEQYF.